This is a list of T cell receptor beta chains from one sample in a study of blood T cell repertoires in COVID-19. Sequencing used immunoSEQ multiplex PCR; TCRdb keeps in-frame clones, though not all of them. This table has approximately 220,000 clones, approximately 80% appearing once. The specimen was peripheral blood. Every receptor here comes from a woman at least 80 years old with acute or convalescent COVID-19. Each CDR3 is given with its conserved first and last residue. Fields, in order: J gene, clone size, D gene, V gene, CDR3 protein, CDR3 DNA. The D gene is left open where the match is weak. Only part of the rows carry a size: once, few, many, or a class if the clone is expanded.

TRBJ1-2 | . | . | TRBV5-6 | CASSLSGGYTF | TGTGCCAGCAGCTTGAGCGGGGGCTACACCTTC
TRBJ2-7 | . | TRBD1 | TRBV11-2 | CASSFTGQGENEQYF | TGTGCCAGCAGCTTTACGGGACAGGGAGAAAACGAGCAGTACTTC
TRBJ2-1 | . | . | TRBV11-1 | CASSSTLVVEQFF | TGTGCCAGCAGCTCTACTCTAGTCGTTGAGCAGTTCTTC
TRBJ1-1 | . | . | TRBV19 | CASSIAWGGVHTEAFF | TGTGCCAGTAGTATAGCGTGGGGAGGGGTGCACACTGAAGCTTTCTTT
TRBJ1-4 | . | . | TRBV19 | CASSPAEAKEKLFF | TGTGCCAGTAGTCCGGCGGAGGCGAAAGAAAAACTGTTTTTT
TRBJ2-1 | once | . | TRBV30 | CAWSSGGADNEQFF | TGTGCCTGGAGCTCTGGGGGCGCTGACAATGAGCAGTTCTTC
TRBJ1-5 | . | . | TRBV5-3 | CARSLFRSNQPQHF | TGTGCCAGAAGCTTGTTTCGGAGCAATCAGCCCCAGCATTTT
TRBJ1-1 | few | TRBD1 | TRBV7-3 | CASSPRTGLDTEAFF | TGTGCCAGCAGCCCACGGACAGGGCTAGACACTGAAGCTTTCTTT
TRBJ2-5 | . | TRBD1 | TRBV24-1 | CATSDGTGARETQYF | TGTGCCACCAGTGACGGGACAGGCGCCCGGGAGACCCAGTACTTC
TRBJ2-2 | . | . | TRBV11-2 | CASSRNRETGELFF | TGTGCCAGCAGCCGGAACAGGGAAACCGGGGAGCTGTTTTTT
TRBJ1-1 | . | . | TRBV6-5 | CASSSGKYTEAFF | TGTGCCAGCAGTTCAGGGAAGTACACTGAAGCTTTCTTT
TRBJ1-6 | . | TRBD1 | TRBV2 | CASRPTGGTNSPLHF | TGTGCCAGCAGGCCCACAGGGGGCACGAATTCACCCCTCCACTTT
TRBJ1-4 | . | TRBD1 | TRBV28 | CASNADRVAGKLFF | TGTGCCAGCAACGCGGACAGGGTTGCTGGAAAACTGTTTTTT
TRBJ2-2 | . | . | TRBV9 | CASSVEQNTGELFF | TGTGCCAGCAGCGTAGAACAGAACACCGGGGAGCTGTTTTTT
TRBJ2-7 | . | . | TRBV24-1 | CATSDRGTGEQYF | TGTGCCACCAGTGACCGCGGGACTGGAGAGCAGTACTTC
TRBJ2-7 | . | TRBD1 | TRBV9 | CASSADPWTGSSYEQYF | TGTGCCAGCAGCGCAGACCCCTGGACAGGGAGCTCCTACGAGCAGTACTTC
TRBJ2-5 | . | . | TRBV18 | CASSPTVGLTGETQYF | TGTGCTAGCTCACCAACCGTGGGCTTAACGGGGGAGACCCAGTACTTC
TRBJ1-4 | . | TRBD1 | TRBV30 | CAWSLGTGGDEKLFF | TGTGCCTGGAGTCTTGGGACAGGGGGCGATGAAAAACTGTTTTTT
TRBJ2-3 | . | . | TRBV7-3 | CASSPGPPTGSTDTQYF | TGTGCCAGCAGCCCCGGGCCCCCCACAGGGTCCACAGATACGCAGTATTTT
TRBJ2-6 | once | . | TRBV18 | CASSLAAGVTSGANVLTF | TGTGCCAGCTCACTCGCCGCAGGGGTCACCTCTGGTGCTAACGTCCTGACTTTC
TRBJ2-7 | . | . | TRBV6-5 | CATSRISTGYYEQYF | TGTGCCACGAGTAGGATATCTACAGGGTACTACGAGCAGTACTTC
TRBJ1-2 | few | . | TRBV24-1 | CATSDSPGGRDYGYTF | TGTGCCACCAGTGATTCCCCGGGGGGCCGGGACTATGGCTACACCTTC
TRBJ2-1 | . | . | TRBV5-1 | CASSLEGAGSPLSSYNEQFF | TGCGCCAGCAGCTTGGAAGGCGCAGGTTCCCCACTCAGCTCCTACAATGAGCAGTTCTTC
TRBJ1-5 | few | . | TRBV30 | CAWSDGGQPQHF | TGTGCCTGGAGTGACGGAGGGCAGCCCCAGCATTTT
TRBJ2-7 | few | . | TRBV5-1 | CASSLGGDGYEQYF | TGCGCCAGCAGCTTGGGCGGGGACGGCTACGAGCAGTACTTC
TRBJ1-1 | . | . | TRBV6-1 | CASSEGPVPTEAFF | TGTGCCAGCAGTGAAGGCCCAGTACCGACTGAAGCTTTCTTT
TRBJ2-7 | . | . | TRBV24-1 | CATSGEGSYEQYF | TGTGCCACCAGTGGAGAGGGAAGCTACGAGCAGTACTTC
TRBJ1-4 | few | . | TRBV27 | CASSSLPRSEKLFF | TGTGCCAGCAGTTCGCTACCCCGGAGTGAAAAACTGTTTTTT
TRBJ1-1 | . | . | TRBV10-3 | CAISESGDRLNTEAFF | TGTGCCATCAGTGAGTCCGGTGACAGGTTGAACACTGAAGCTTTCTTT
TRBJ2-1 | . | TRBD2 | TRBV2 | CASRSSGSSHEQFF | TGTGCCAGCCGATCTAGCGGGAGTTCCCATGAGCAGTTCTTC
TRBJ1-4 | . | . | TRBV29-1 | CSVQATTNEKLFF | TGCAGCGTTCAAGCCACAACTAATGAAAAACTGTTTTTT
TRBJ2-5 | . | TRBD2 | TRBV2 | CASSEGLAGEQETQYF | TGTGCCAGCAGTGAAGGGCTAGCGGGAGAACAAGAGACCCAGTACTTC
TRBJ1-1 | . | . | TRBV6-5 | CASSYALYTEAFF | TGTGCCAGCAGTTACGCACTGTACACTGAAGCTTTCTTT
TRBJ1-4 | . | . | TRBV6-5 | CASSYAVQGSNEKLFF | TGTGCCAGCAGTTATGCGGTACAGGGTAGCAATGAAAAACTGTTTTTT
TRBJ2-3 | few | . | TRBV20-1 | CSASLSGVRDTQYF | TGCAGTGCCAGTTTATCTGGAGTTCGGGATACGCAGTATTTT
TRBJ2-1 | . | TRBD2 | TRBV7-8 | CASSLERSGKFF | TGTGCCAGCAGCTTAGAAAGGAGCGGGAAGTTCTTC
TRBJ1-3 | . | TRBD1 | TRBV7-2 | CASSFQGADGNTIYF | TGTGCCAGCAGCTTTCAGGGGGCTGACGGAAACACCATATATTTT
TRBJ1-5 | . | . | TRBV5-6 | CASSLFGGNQPQHF | TGTGCCAGCAGCTTGTTCGGGGGGAATCAGCCCCAGCATTTT
TRBJ2-1 | . | . | TRBV7-2 | CASSVQVQDEQFF | TGTGCCAGCAGCGTACAGGTCCAGGATGAGCAGTTCTTC
TRBJ2-5 | . | TRBD1 | TRBV5-1 | CASSLTGGGETQYF | TGCGCCAGCAGCTTAACAGGGGGCGGTGAGACCCAGTACTTC
TRBJ2-7 | once | . | TRBV29-1 | CSVGQVSYEQYF | TGCAGCGTTGGTCAGGTCTCCTACGAGCAGTACTTC
TRBJ2-5 | . | . | TRBV7-8 | CASSLVAGTQYF | TGTGCCAGCAGCTTAGTTGCCGGGACCCAGTACTTC